Listed below are T cell receptor beta chains from one sample, sequenced in a study of T cell responses to AZD1222 COVID-19 vaccine. The protocol was immunoSEQ multiplex PCR, while the TCRdb copy is restricted to in-frame clones and leaves out a portion. The top ten hold around 3.5% of the sample, which has around 130,000 clones, almost 90% seen once. The input for sequencing was peripheral blood, taken on day 0 of AZD1222 vaccination. The receptor source for this set is an adult in good health. CDR3s leave out the opening cysteine and the closing phenylalanine or tryptophan. D genes are given only for firm matches.

>TRBV2|.
ASSAPDKLDQPQH
>TRBV6-5|.
ASSKHQTNTEAF
>TRBV28|.
ASSFSEEEQF
>TRBV28|.
ASSMTSWGYT
>TRBV6-5|TRBD1
ASSDRGSTEAF
>TRBV30|TRBD1
AEKNPGQGGGYT
>TRBV6-4|.
ASSDSKAGDTGELF
>TRBV19|TRBD1
ASSIGRGEWNTEAF
>TRBV18|.
ASSPRSDNYGYT
>TRBV6-5|.
ASSYYSRTTNEKLF
>TRBV5-1|.
ASSRVGRPNSPLH
>TRBV18|TRBD1
ASSRGQGDYGYT
>TRBV30|TRBD1
AWIGQGMNTEAF
>TRBV7-9|TRBD2
ASRPPSGRVDNEQF
>TRBV4-3|TRBD1
ASSAGGTYEQY
>TRBV5-5|.
ASSSSGSGTGELF
>TRBV19|.
ASRMTGLGTQY
>TRBV4-3|.
ASSQDTGELF
>TRBV12-5|.
ASGFGRSGNQPQH